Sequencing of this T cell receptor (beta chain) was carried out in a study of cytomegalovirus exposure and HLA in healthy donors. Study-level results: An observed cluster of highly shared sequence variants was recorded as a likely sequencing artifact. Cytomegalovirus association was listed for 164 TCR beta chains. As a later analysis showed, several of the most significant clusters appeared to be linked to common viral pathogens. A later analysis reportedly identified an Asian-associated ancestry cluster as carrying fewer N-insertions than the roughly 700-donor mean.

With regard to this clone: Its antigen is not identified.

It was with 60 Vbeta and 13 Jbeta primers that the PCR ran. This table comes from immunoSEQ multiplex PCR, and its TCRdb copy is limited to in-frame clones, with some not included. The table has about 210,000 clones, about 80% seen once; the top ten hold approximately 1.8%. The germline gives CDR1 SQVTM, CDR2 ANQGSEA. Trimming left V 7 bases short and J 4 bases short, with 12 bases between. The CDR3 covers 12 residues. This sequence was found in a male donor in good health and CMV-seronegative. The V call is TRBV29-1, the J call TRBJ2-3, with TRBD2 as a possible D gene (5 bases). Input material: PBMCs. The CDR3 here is CSAWELADTQYF. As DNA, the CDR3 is TGCAGCGCCTGGGAGCTGGCAGATACGCAGTATTTT.